The 18 T cell receptor beta chains in this list originate from one sample, sequenced in a study of CD8+ T cells in alopecia areata. Treatment denoted: oral pan-JAK inhibitor, 5-10 mg twice daily. RNA extraction and reverse transcription yielded cDNA as sequencing template. Repertoires were generated with immunoSEQ multiplex PCR, while TCRdb's copy carries only in-frame clones and drops some. The table has approximately 170,000 clones, 60% to 75% seen once; the top ten hold 14%. The sample consisted of CD4+ T cells sorted from blood, taken at week 24, from a patient treated with tofacitinib. These receptors all stem from a human donor with alopecia areata.

This clone was found a few times. This chain uses TRBV18 with TRBJ1-6, with D unclear. This CDR3 comprises 15 residues. Germline CDR1 KGHSH, CDR2 LQKENI. Trimming left V 1 base short and J 5 bases short, with 9 bases between. Written as DNA, the CDR3 is TGTGCCAGCTCACCACAGGGATCGAATAATTCACCCCTCCACTTT. Encoded protein: CASSPQGSNNSPLHF.

The chain links TRBV7-3 to TRBJ2-5; TRBD1 or TRBD2 may be the D gene (6 bases each). Germline-derived CDR1 and CDR2 are SGHTA and FQGTGA. There are 14 residues in the CDR3. Between the trimmed V and J ends, which lost 5 bases and 5 bases, there was a span of 15 bases. The CDR3 DNA reads as TGTGCCAGCAGCCCAAGGGGGGATGGCGAGACCCAGTACTTC. It codes for CASSPRGDGETQYF. The full variable domain, in which reference TRBV7-3 and TRBJ2-5 provide the parts outside the CDR3, is GAGVSQTPSNKVTEKGKYVELRCDPISGHTALYWYRQSLGQGPEFLIYFQGTGAADDSGLPNDRFFAVRPEGSVSTLKIQRTERGDSAVYLCASSPRGDGETQYFGPGTRLLVL.

V usage is TRBV19 and J usage is TRBJ1-2; 9 nucleotides line up with TRBD1. The V and J ends lost 4 bases and 5 bases, in that order; junction bases with no gene match: 11. CDR1 LNHDA and CDR2 SQIVND come from the germline V gene (reference sequence). The CDR3 contains 16 residues. In nucleotides, the CDR3 is TGTGCCAGTAGTAGACAACAACCGGGACAGGGTTATGGCTACACCTTC. It yields the protein CASSRQQPGQGYGYTF.

This rearrangement joins TRBV1 to TRBJ2-5; the table gives TRBD2 as D, unverified against the DNA. TRBV1 is shown as a pseudogene. The CDR3 sequence is 13 residues long. DNA for the CDR3: TGCACCAGCAGCCAAGTCGGGTGGGAGACCCAGTACTTC. Protein: CTSSQVGWETQYF.

The chain links TRBV25-1 to TRBJ2-5, with D perhaps matching TRBD1 (5 bases). CDR1 is MGHDK, CDR2 SYGVNS, per germline. Trimming removed 4 bases at V and 4 bases at J, with 7 bases between. This CDR3 is built from 12 residues. The CDR3 is CASSVGLETQYF. The CDR3 region has the DNA TGTGCCAGCAGTGTGGGGCTAGAGACCCAGTACTTC.

This chain joins TRBV5-1 and TRBJ2-1; D is undetermined. The CDR3 contains 12 residues. Germline lookup yields CDR1 SGHRS and CDR2 YFSETQ. Trimming left V 0 bases short and J 13 bases short, with 11 bases between. CDR3 sequence reads: CASSLVSDRQFF. The DNA of the CDR3 is TGCGCCAGCAGCTTGGTTTCGGACCGCCAGTTCTTC.

This rearrangement joins TRBV18 to TRBJ2-7, with TRBD2 as a possible D gene (5 bases). V was shortened by 1 base and J by 0 bases, with 7 bases between the two germline ends. The CDR3 is 14 amino acids. Germline assignment: CDR1 KGHSH and CDR2 LQKENI. The CDR3 nucleotides read TGTGCCAGCTCACCACGAGAGGGCTCCTACGAGCAGTACTTC. Translation gives CASSPREGSYEQYF.

V gene TRBV9 combines with J gene TRBJ2-3, with D unresolved. The germline V gene has CDR1 SGDLS and CDR2 YYNGEE. V lost 0 bases and J 0 bases, leaving 8 bases between the germline ends. This CDR3 spans 15 amino acids. The CDR3 sequence is CASSVGGLSTDTQYF. For the CDR3, the DNA is TGTGCCAGCAGCGTAGGGGGTTTGAGCACAGATACGCAGTATTTT.

This clone was recorded a few times. The chain links TRBV29-1 to TRBJ2-1; possibly TRBD1 or TRBD2 for D (6 bases each). CDR1 and CDR2 from the germline V gene are SQVTM and ANQGSEA. CDR3 length: 15 residues. The CDR3 is CTVGGGPFSYNEQFF. For the CDR3, the DNA is TGCACCGTCGGTGGGGGGCCGTTCTCCTACAATGAGCAGTTCTTC.

This clone was seen a few times. V usage is TRBV5-1 and J usage is TRBJ2-5, with D possibly being TRBD2 (5 bases). The CDR3 loop spans 13 amino acids. V lost 4 bases, J lost 5 bases, and 12 bases lay in between. Germline V CDR1 and CDR2: SGHRS, YFSETQ. Here the CDR3 reads CASSTSGGETQYF. The CDR3 DNA sequence: TGCGCCAGCAGCACGAGCGGCGGGGAGACCCAGTACTTC.

The chain couples TRBV29-1 to TRBJ2-7; 10 bases agree with TRBD1. In germline, CDR1 is SQVTM, CDR2 ANQGSEA. The CDR3 extends over 15 amino acids. V shed 4 bases and J 5 bases; nucleotides not matched to a gene: 11. CDR3 in DNA: TGCAGCGTTGGGCTTGGGACAGGGGTTCGCCACGAGCAGTACTTC. Amino acid sequence: CSVGLGTGVRHEQYF.

This clone was seen only a few times. This CDR3 reads CASSPLGPSPDTQYF. The CDR3 region has the DNA TGTGCCAGCTCACCACTAGGACCCTCCCCAGATACGCAGTATTTT. The chain employs TRBV18 and TRBJ2-3; D gene uncertain. Trimming stripped 1 base from V and 4 bases from J, with 12 bases between. From germline, CDR1 is KGHSH and CDR2 LQKENI. The CDR3 is 15 residues long.

This chain uses TRBV6-6 with TRBJ1-5, with no clear D. There are 16 residues in the CDR3. The germline V and J ends were trimmed by 6 bases and 3 bases, with 18 bases remaining between them. Germline V gene data show CDR1 as MNHNY and CDR2 as SVGAGI (reference sequence). Here the CDR3 reads CASSRPGVVFNQPQHF. In DNA, the CDR3 is TGTGCCAGCAGCAGACCCGGGGTAGTCTTCAATCAGCCCCAGCATTTT.

The genes are TRBV11-2 and TRBJ1-6; D is undetermined. This CDR3 spans 16 amino acids. The V end lost 3 bases, the J end lost 0 bases, and 9 bases lay between the germline ends. From germline, CDR1 is SGHAT and CDR2 FQNNGV. The CDR3 coding sequence is TGTGCCAGCAGCTTCGAGGCAAGCTCCTATAATTCACCCCTCCACTTT. Its translation: CASSFEASSYNSPLHF.

The chain combines TRBV5-6 with TRBJ2-3; no clear D. Trimming pared 0 bases from V and 2 bases from J, leaving 4 bases between. Germline V gives CDR1 SGHDT, CDR2 YYEEEE. The CDR3 has 13 residues. The CDR3 DNA reads as TGTGCCAGCAGCTTGGGCCACACAGATACGCAGTATTTT. Translating gives CASSLGHTDTQYF.

V gene TRBV19 combines with J gene TRBJ2-6, with TRBD2 as a possible D gene (5 bases). Per germline, CDR1 LNHDA and CDR2 SQIVND (reference sequence). Trimming stripped 3 bases from V and 1 base from J, with 10 bases between. The CDR3 runs to 16 residues. The CDR3 region has the DNA TGTGCCAGTAGTATTCGTTCGGGGTCTGGGGCCAACGTCCTGACTTTC. It is translated as CASSIRSGSGANVLTF.

This clone came up once. The V gene is TRBV7-2, the J gene TRBJ1-1, with TRBD1 identical over 9 bases. J was trimmed by 1 base and V by 6 bases; bases with no gene match: 9. The CDR3 is 16 amino acids. Looked up from germline, CDR1 is SGHTA and CDR2 is FQGNSA. CDR3 DNA: TGTGCCAGCAGGAAAGAACAGGGGGCGCCGAACACTGAAGCTTTCTTT. Translated, it gives CASRKEQGAPNTEAFF.

J is TRBJ2-7 and V is TRBV5-1, with 8 positions matching TRBD1. Per germline, CDR1 SGHRS and CDR2 YFSETQ. The CDR3 loop spans 14 amino acids. V lost 2 bases, J lost 2 bases, and 3 bases stayed unmatched. This CDR3 is CASSLQGETYEQYF. CDR3 DNA: TGCGCCAGCAGCTTACAGGGGGAGACCTACGAGCAGTACTTC.